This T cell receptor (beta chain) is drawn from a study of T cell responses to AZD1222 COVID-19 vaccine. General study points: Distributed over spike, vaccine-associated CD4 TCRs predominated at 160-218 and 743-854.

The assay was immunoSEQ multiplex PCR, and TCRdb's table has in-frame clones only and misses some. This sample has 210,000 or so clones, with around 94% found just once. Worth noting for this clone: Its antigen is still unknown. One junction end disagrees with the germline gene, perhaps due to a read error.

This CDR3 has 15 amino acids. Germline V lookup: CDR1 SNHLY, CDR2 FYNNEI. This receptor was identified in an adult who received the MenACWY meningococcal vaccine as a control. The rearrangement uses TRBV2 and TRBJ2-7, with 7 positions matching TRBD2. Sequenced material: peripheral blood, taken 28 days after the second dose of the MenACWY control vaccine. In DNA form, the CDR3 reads TGTGCCAGCAGGGAAGGACTAGGAGGAAGAGACGAGCAGTACTTC. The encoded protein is CASREGLGGRDEQYF.